The clone carrying this T cell receptor beta chain was seen a single time. Original processing notes: The authors estimated nucleated cell counts from reference gene primer amplification. Clones were read by immunoSEQ multiplex PCR, and TCRdb kept only the in-frame ones, dropping some. The DNA gave D and trimming, while V, J and clone size come from that table. The sample has 140,000 or so clones; over 70% are singletons. Germline assignment: CDR1 SGDLS and CDR2 YYNGEE. V dropped 4 bases and J dropped 9; count of bases not matched to a gene: 19. The CDR3 consists of 16 residues. This specimen comes from a study of blood T cell repertoires in COVID-19. The wider study: The United States, Italy and Spain supplied acute and convalescent COVID-19 samples. PBMCs, B-cell-depleted T cells, or T cells were the source of the cDNA or gDNA that made up the material.

The sequence derives from a man aged 50 to 60 with active or convalescent COVID-19. The chain uses TRBV9 and TRBJ2-7; 7 bases agree with TRBD2. Specimen: peripheral blood. CDR3 sequence (DNA): TGTGCCAGCAGCTCCGTATCTGGACTAGTGGGCTCGAGGCAGTACTTC. Its translation is CASSSVSGLVGSRQYF. Together with reference TRBV9 and TRBJ2-7, the CDR3 gives the full variable domain: DSGVTQTPKHLITATGQRVTLRCSPRSGDLSVYWYQQSLDQGLQFLIQYYNGEERAKGNILERFSAQQFPDLHSELNLSSLELGDSALYFCASSSVSGLVGSRQYFGPGTRLTVT.